This TCR beta chain was recovered during a study of memory CD4+ T cells and cytomegalovirus serostatus (dated by TCRdb to between 2017 and 2020). Study-level background: A total of around 35 healthy Belgian adults, of whom 9 were CMV seropositive and roughly 24 were CMV seronegative, were included in the cohort. The study sequenced CD4+ memory TCRbeta repertoires of a Belgian cohort with known cytomegalovirus serostatus to replicate a published TCR-based CMV serostatus classifier. Broader findings and caveats from the paper: Of 150 to 200 previously reported CMV-associated TCRbeta sequences, approximately 70 appeared in the CD4+ memory repertoires, each in one to five individuals. For predicting CMV serostatus, the median bootstrapped AUC was approximately 0.95 using the original framework and over 0.9 using a US-trained random forest. The results were interpreted as suggesting that the CMV-associated TCR signature is largely present in the CD4+ memory repertoire. On the Belgian cohort, the classifier built on the original framework reached a median bootstrapped AUC of about 0.95, with a 95% CI of 0.76-1.00. Unlike the original study, which covered naive and memory CD4+ and CD8+ populations, the Belgian study sequenced only CD4+CD45RO+ memory cells.

The germline V gene encodes CDR1 MNHNS and CDR2 SASEGT. From its cysteine to its phenylalanine, the CDR3 spans 15 amino acids. Just the 45-base CDR3 DNA is kept, in frame starting at base 1. V is reduced by 8 bases and J by 4 bases, leaving a spacing of 17 bases between them. A FACSAria II was used to sort memory CD4+ T cells, defined as single viable CD3+CD4+CD8-CD45RO+ cells. CMV serostatus was assessed using a Roche Elecsys assay, by which serum IgG against CMV pp150, pp28, p38 and p52 was detected. After thawing, total CD4+ T cells were enriched by positive selection with CD4 magnetic microbeads. Samples originated from another study that specifically interrogated the CD4+ T cell memory repertoire. Peripheral blood mononuclear cells were isolated and cryopreserved following standard operating procedures; serum was stored at -80 °C. CD3-PerCP (BW264/56), CD4-APC (RPA-T4), CD45RO-PE (UCHT1) and CD8-Pacific Orange (3B5) antibodies were used for staining, and non-viable cells were excluded with Sytox blue.

Genomic DNA was extracted from sorted cells with the Quick-DNA Microprep Kit. Amplification of TCRbeta DNA was done with the immunoSEQ hsTCRbeta kit, following the protocol from the manufacturer. TCRbeta libraries were sequenced on an Illumina MiSeq instrument. The paper's data handling went like this. After out-of-frame sequences were removed, 2,204,828 distinct TCRbeta sequences remained, averaging about 67,000 per individual. Two values were used to score each individual: the count of 164 previously reported CMV-associated TCRbeta sequences and the total count of productive distinct TCRbeta sequences. A beta-binomial model was reimplemented in Python, and scikit-learn random forests with default parameters were trained on data from the US cohort. Classifier performance on the Belgian cohort was summarized as median AUC with percentile confidence intervals calculated over 10,000 bootstrap iterations. TCRdb mirrors the immuneACCESS table, restricted to in-frame sequences. Some clones are absent from its copies; in checked studies, under half trace to an unresolved V gene, and the reason for the others is unknown. The D gene and trimming were derived from the DNA, and the V and J assignments and clone size from that table. For this sample there are tens of thousands of clones; 75% to 80% appear just once. Roughly 4.7% of the sample goes to the ten largest clones.

Remarks on this clone: The target of this receptor is not known. Qualities for individual bases were not recorded, and no much larger clone is one base off.

The chain joins TRBV6-1 to TRBJ1-4; the D gene cannot be resolved reliably. The sample comprised memory CD4+ T cells from blood. This receptor was identified in an adult in good health and CMV-seropositive. The CDR3 sequence is CASCMRTADNEKLFF. The nucleotides read TGTGCCAGCTGCATGAGGACGGCCGATAATGAAAAACTGTTTTTT.